The present TCR beta chain was sequenced within a study of cytomegalovirus exposure and HLA in healthy donors. Overall study context: Roughly 180 million T cells yielded around 100 million unique TCR beta sequences, as an earlier analysis found.

The CDR3 runs to 16 residues. V was clipped by 6 bases and J by 3 bases; unmatched bases: 11. Germline V CDR1 and CDR2: MDHEN, SYDVKM. Use of 60 Vbeta and 13 Jbeta primers characterized the PCR. Measured with immunoSEQ multiplex PCR; TCRdb has only the in-frame clones, and not every one. The sample lists under 250,000 clones; 60% to 80% were seen once. This rearrangement joins TRBV28 to TRBJ1-2; 9 nucleotides align to TRBD1. The sequencing input was PBMCs. This clonotype originated in a male donor in good health and CMV-seronegative. CDR3 in DNA: TGTGCCAGCAGGGATGACCGGGACAGGGTGTACTATGGCTACACCTTC. Its protein product is CASRDDRDRVYYGYTF.